This T cell receptor beta chain was documented in a study of OX40 agonist ivuxolimab in advanced cancers. Turning to the study itself: The patients received ivuxolimab by intravenous route every 2 weeks at 0.01 to 10 mg/kg. Three dose-escalation patients had partial responses: one with hepatocellular carcinoma and two with cutaneous melanoma. Study results and limitations: Partial responders receiving 0.1-3.0 mg/kg showed among the lowest clonal expansion.

With regard to this clone: Its antigen remains unknown.

Deletions cut 6 bases from V and 2 bases from J, with 10 bases between. The CDR3 totals 13 residues. Germline-derived CDR1 and CDR2 are KGHSH and LQKENI. Patients were excluded for autoimmune disease history or systemic immunosuppression. Data came from immunoSEQ multiplex PCR; TCRdb stores just in-frame clones and leaves some out. Among roughly 60,000 clones listed, 91% were seen once. The receptor comes from an adult with an advanced solid tumor such as melanoma, head and neck, liver or kidney cancer. The input for sequencing was CD4+ or CD8+ T cells sorted from blood, taken in a trial of the OX40 agonist ivuxolimab. The chain is built from TRBV18 and TRBJ1-2; perhaps TRBD1 as D (5 bases). The CDR3 DNA is TGTGCCAGCTCCGGGACGGTGAACTATGGCTACACCTTC. It encodes CASSGTVNYGYTF.